The sequence of this TCR beta chain was determined in a study of T cell repertoires in cytomegalovirus infection (dated 2019 in TCRdb). In the study overall: The HLA type of each donor mattered for the analysis, because public TCR beta signatures pointed to carriage of CMV infection along with the matching HLA type. Overall study outcomes, separate from this receptor: The ex vivo response was dominated by HLA-C-restricted CMV-specific TCR beta clonotypes, which also provided the single most frequent clonotype in two of eight donors. Cumulative frequency of public TCR beta family members discriminated carriers of CMV infection plus the relevant HLA type in this cohort and an independent roughly 330-donor cohort.

This clonotype has a count of ten or more. Its antigen specificity is not known. The record has no base qualities; no much larger clone is one base away. From the germline V gene, CDR1 is SGHTA and CDR2 is FQGNSA. From its cysteine to its phenylalanine, the CDR3 spans 13 amino acids. Of the read, only the CDR3 DNA is kept; its 39 bases are in frame from base 1. V drops 3 bases and J drops 4 bases, leaving 8 bases in between. The sample was run on an Illumina HiSeq 1500. TCRdb redid the processing of the public reads, applying fastp at Q25 and MiXCR, and retained in-frame beta chains. A single entry per CDR3 protein holds the most common genes and DNA from its merged rows. A total of around 120,000 distinct CDR3 sequences appear in this sample, approximately 9.2% of them only once. In total, the top ten clones hold around 10% of the sample.

Material for sequencing was PBMCs. The chain is made from TRBV7-2 and TRBJ2-3; no D gene can be assigned with confidence. This sequence originates from a human donor in good health (CMV status not recorded). Some clones in this sample may be carry-over from other donors' samples. For the CDR3, the sequence is CASSFSLPDTQYF. The DNA reads as follows: TGTGCCAGCAGCTTTTCACTACCAGATACGCAGTATTTT.